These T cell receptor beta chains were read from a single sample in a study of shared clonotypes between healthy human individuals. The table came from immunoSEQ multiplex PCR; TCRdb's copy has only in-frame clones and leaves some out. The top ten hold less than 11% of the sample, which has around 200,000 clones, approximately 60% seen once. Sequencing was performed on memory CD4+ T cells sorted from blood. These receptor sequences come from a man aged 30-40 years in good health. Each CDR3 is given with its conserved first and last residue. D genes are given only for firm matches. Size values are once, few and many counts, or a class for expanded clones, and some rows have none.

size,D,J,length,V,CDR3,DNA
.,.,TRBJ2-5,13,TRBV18,CASSPPTEETQYF,TGTGCCAGCTCACCCCCCACGGAGGAGACCCAGTACTTC
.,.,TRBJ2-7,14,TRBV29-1,CSVVHLGKPYEQYF,TGCAGCGTTGTTCATCTTGGCAAGCCCTACGAGCAGTACTTC
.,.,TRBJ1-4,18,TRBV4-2,CASSQSSGTASPNEKLFF,TGTGCCAGCAGCCAAAGCTCCGGGACGGCCTCTCCGAATGAAAAACTGTTTTTT
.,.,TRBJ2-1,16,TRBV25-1,CASSGKLEKIYNEQFF,TGTGCCAGCAGTGGTAAACTAGAAAAAATCTACAATGAGCAGTTCTTC
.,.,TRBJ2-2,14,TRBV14,CASSPRVRAGELFF,TGTGCCAGCAGCCCAAGGGTACGCGCCGGGGAGCTGTTTTTT
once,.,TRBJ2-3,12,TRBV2,CASTGLGDTQYF,TGTGCCAGCACCGGGCTGGGAGATACGCAGTATTTT
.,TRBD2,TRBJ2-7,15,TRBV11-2,CASSIMGLAGDEQYF,TGTGCCAGCAGCATTATGGGACTAGCGGGAGACGAGCAGTACTTC
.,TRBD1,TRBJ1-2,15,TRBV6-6,CASSGGQVHGYGYTF,TGTGCCAGCAGTGGTGGACAGGTCCACGGATATGGCTACACCTTC
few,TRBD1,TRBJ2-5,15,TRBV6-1,CASSPGGLGQETQYF,TGTGCCAGCAGCCCAGGGGGATTGGGGCAAGAGACCCAGTACTTC
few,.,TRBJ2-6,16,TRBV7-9,CASSLLTGSGANVLTF,TGTGCCAGCAGCCTACTAACAGGGTCTGGGGCCAACGTCCTGACTTTC
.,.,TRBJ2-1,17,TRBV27,CASSSNGNSGSPYEQFF,TGTGCCAGCAGTTCTAACGGGAATAGCGGATCGCCATATGAGCAGTTCTTC
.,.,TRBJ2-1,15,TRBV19,CASSTTGVKSNEQFF,TGTGCCAGTAGTACAACTGGGGTAAAGTCTAATGAGCAGTTCTTC
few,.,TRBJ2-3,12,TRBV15,CATSISRSTQYF,TGTGCCACCAGCATTAGTAGATCTACGCAGTATTTT
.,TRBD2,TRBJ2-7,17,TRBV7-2,CASSLALSGEGIYEQYF,TGTGCCAGCAGCTTAGCGCTTTCGGGGGAGGGTATATACGAGCAGTACTTC
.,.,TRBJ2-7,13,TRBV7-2,CASSLAGYYEQYF,TGTGCCAGCAGCTTGGCCGGATATTACGAGCAGTACTTC
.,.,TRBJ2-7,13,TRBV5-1,CASSRDNPYEQYF,TGCGCCAGCAGTAGGGACAACCCCTACGAGCAGTACTTC
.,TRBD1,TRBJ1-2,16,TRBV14,CASSRGQGSGLYGYTF,TGTGCCAGCAGCCGGGGACAGGGCTCTGGGCTTTATGGCTACACCTTC
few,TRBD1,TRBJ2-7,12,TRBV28,CATRDRVSEQYF,TGTGCCACCCGGGACAGGGTTTCCGAGCAGTACTTC
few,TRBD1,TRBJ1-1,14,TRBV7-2,CASSRDRVGTEAFF,TGTGCCAGCAGCCGGGACAGGGTGGGCACTGAAGCTTTCTTT
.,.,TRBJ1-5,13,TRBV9,CASSVNTQGSQHF,TGTGCCAGCAGCGTAAATACTCAGGGTTCCCAGCATTTT
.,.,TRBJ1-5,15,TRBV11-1,CASSLGSGSNQPQHF,TGTGCCAGCAGCTTAGGTTCTGGCAGCAATCAGCCCCAGCATTTT
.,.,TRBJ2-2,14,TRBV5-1,CASSLVINTGELFF,TGCGCCAGCAGCTTGGTAATCAACACCGGGGAGCTGTTTTTT
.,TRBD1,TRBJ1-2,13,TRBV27,CASGQGVGYGYTF,TGTGCCAGTGGACAGGGGGTAGGGTATGGCTACACCTTC
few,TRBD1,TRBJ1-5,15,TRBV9,CASSRTGTENQPQHF,TGTGCCAGCAGCCGGACAGGGACAGAGAATCAGCCCCAGCATTTT
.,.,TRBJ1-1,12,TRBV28,CASSPYSSEAFF,TGTGCCAGCAGTCCTTATTCCTCTGAAGCTTTCTTT
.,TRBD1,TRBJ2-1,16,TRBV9,CASSVAPGTGGSEQFF,TGTGCCAGCAGCGTAGCGCCCGGGACAGGGGGCAGTGAGCAGTTCTTC
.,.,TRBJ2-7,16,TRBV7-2,CASSLAGSGNSYEQYF,TGTGCCAGCAGCTTAGCGGGTAGCGGCAACTCCTACGAGCAGTACTTC
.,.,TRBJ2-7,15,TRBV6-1,CASTQEAGGNYEQYF,TGTGCCAGCACGCAAGAGGCAGGGGGGAACTACGAGCAGTACTTC
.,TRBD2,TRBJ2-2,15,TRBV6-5,CATPTSGINTGELFF,TGTGCCACTCCGACTAGCGGGATAAACACCGGGGAGCTGTTTTTT
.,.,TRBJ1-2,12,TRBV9,CASSESNYGYTF,TGTGCCAGCAGCGAAAGTAACTATGGCTACACCTTC
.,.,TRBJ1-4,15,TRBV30,CAWSEGHATNEKLFF,TGTGCCTGGAGTGAAGGGCACGCAACTAATGAAAAACTGTTTTTT
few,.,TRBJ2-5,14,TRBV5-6,CASSPRTFQETQYF,TGTGCCAGCAGCCCACGGACTTTCCAAGAGACCCAGTACTTC
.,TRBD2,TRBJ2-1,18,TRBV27,CASSFPTSGSTWGNEQFF,TGTGCCAGCAGTTTCCCGACTAGCGGGAGTACCTGGGGCAATGAGCAGTTCTTC
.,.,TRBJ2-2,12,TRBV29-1,CSVARGTGELFF,TGCAGCGTTGCGAGGGGAACCGGGGAGCTGTTTTTT
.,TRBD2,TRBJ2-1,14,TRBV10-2,CATSGLADEDEQFF,TGCGCCACCTCGGGACTAGCGGACGAGGATGAGCAGTTCTTC
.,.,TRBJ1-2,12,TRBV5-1,CASSLGEDGYTF,TGCGCCAGCAGCTTGGGGGAGGATGGCTACACCTTC
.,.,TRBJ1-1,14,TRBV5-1,CASSFRRENTEAFF,TGCGCCAGCAGCTTCAGGAGGGAAAACACTGAAGCTTTCTTT
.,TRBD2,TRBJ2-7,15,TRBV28,CASGGFRLAGDEQYF,TGTGCCAGCGGGGGGTTCCGACTAGCGGGAGACGAGCAGTACTTC
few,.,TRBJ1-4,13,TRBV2,CASYTDSRRKLFF,TGTGCCAGCTATACGGACAGCAGGCGAAAACTGTTTTTT
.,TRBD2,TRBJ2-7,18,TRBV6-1,CASSALAGGPGVRYEQYF,TGTGCCAGCAGTGCTCTAGCGGGAGGGCCCGGTGTTCGGTACGAGCAGTACTTC
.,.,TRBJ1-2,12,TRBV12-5,CASGPDQGPPRF,TGTGCTAGTGGTCCAGATCAGGGTCCTCCGCGCTTC
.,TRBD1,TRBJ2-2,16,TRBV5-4,CASSPTGTGVGGELFF,TGTGCCAGCAGCCCTACCGGGACAGGGGTCGGCGGGGAGCTGTTTTTT
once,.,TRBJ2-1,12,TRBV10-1,CASSHDYNEQFF,TGCGCCAGCAGCCATGACTACAATGAGCAGTTCTTC
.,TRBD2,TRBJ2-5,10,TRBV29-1,CSAGGETQYF,TGCAGCGCCGGGGGGGAGACCCAGTACTTC
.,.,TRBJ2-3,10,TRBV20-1,CSAFPDTQYF,TGCAGTGCCTTCCCAGATACGCAGTATTTT
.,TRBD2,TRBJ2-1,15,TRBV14,CASRGFGESGGEQFF,TGTGCCAGCAGGGGTTTCGGTGAGAGCGGGGGGGAGCAGTTCTTC
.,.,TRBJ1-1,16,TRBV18,CASSPNWGEGNTEAFF,TGTGCCAGCTCCCCCAACTGGGGGGAGGGGAACACTGAAGCTTTCTTT
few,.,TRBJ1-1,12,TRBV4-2,CASSPDTAEAFF,TGTGCCAGCAGCCCCGACACCGCTGAAGCTTTCTTT
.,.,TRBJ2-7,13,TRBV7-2,CASSFQGGYEQYF,TGTGCCAGCAGCTTTCAGGGGGGCTACGAGCAGTACTTC
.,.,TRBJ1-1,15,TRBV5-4,CASSAAGYLRGEAFF,TGTGCCAGCAGCGCCGCCGGGTATCTACGCGGTGAAGCTTTCTTT
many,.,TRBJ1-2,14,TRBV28,CASSGGYGLYGYTF,TGTGCCAGCAGCGGCGGTTACGGGCTCTATGGCTACACCTTC
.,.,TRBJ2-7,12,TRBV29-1,CSVRTFTYEQYF,TGCAGCGTGAGGACCTTTACCTACGAGCAGTACTTC
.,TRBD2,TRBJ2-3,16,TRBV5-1,CASSSLAGGLSDTQYF,TGCGCCAGCAGCTCCTTAGCGGGAGGGTTGTCAGATACGCAGTATTTT
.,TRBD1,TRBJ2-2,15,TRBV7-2,CASSSDRVRAGELFF,TGTGCCAGCAGCTCTGACAGGGTTCGCGCCGGGGAGCTGTTTTTT
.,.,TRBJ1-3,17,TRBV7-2,CASSLGPLSYSGNTIYF,TGTGCCAGCAGCTTAGGGCCTTTATCGTACTCTGGAAACACCATATATTTT
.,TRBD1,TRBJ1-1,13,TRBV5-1,CASSSDRATEAFF,TGCGCCAGCAGCAGCGACAGGGCCACTGAAGCTTTCTTT